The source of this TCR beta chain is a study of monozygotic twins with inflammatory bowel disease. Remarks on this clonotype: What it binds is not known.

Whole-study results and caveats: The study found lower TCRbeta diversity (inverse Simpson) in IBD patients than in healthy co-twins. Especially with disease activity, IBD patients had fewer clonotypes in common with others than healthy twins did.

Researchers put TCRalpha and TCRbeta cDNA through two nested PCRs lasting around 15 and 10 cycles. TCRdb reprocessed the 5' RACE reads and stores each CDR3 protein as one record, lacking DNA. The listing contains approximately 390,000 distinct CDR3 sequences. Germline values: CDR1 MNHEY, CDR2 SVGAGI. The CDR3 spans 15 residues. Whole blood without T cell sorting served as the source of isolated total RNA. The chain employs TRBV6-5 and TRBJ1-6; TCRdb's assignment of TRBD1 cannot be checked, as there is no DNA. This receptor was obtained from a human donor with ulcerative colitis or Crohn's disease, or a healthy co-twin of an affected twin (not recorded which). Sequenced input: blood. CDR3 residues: CASSLTGVANSPLHF.